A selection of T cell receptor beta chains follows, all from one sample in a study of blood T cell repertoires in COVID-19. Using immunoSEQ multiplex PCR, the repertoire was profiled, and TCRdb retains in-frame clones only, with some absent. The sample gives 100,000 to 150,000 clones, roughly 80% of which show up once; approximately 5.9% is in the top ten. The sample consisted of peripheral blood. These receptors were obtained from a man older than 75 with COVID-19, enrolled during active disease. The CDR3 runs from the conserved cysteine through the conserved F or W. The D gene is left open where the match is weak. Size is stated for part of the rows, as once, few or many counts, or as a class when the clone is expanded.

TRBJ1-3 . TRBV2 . TGTGCCAGCAGTGAATCTACCAAAAGAAACACCATATATTTT CASSESTKRNTIYF
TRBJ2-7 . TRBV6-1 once TGTGCCAGCAGTGAAGTCTCTCTGGAGAGGCAGTACTTC CASSEVSLERQYF
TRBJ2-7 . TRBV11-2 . TGTGCCAGCAGCTTAAGGGCTAGCTTTCGCTACGAGCAGTACTTC CASSLRASFRYEQYF
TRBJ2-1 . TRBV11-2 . TGTGCCAGCAGCTTAGACTCGGGACACAACAATGAGCAGTTCTTC CASSLDSGHNNEQFF
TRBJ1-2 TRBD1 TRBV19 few TGTGCCAGTAGTAAAGGGACAGGGCCTGGCTATGGCTACACCTTC CASSKGTGPGYGYTF
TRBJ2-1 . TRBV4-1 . TGCGCCAGCAGCCAAGTACGCGGGAATGAGCAGTTCTTC CASSQVRGNEQFF
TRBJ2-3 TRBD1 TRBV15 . TGTGCCACCAGAGTGACAGGGACAGATACGCAGTATTTT CATRVTGTDTQYF
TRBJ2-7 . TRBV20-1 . TGCAGTGCGCACAGGGAGGGGGGCCAGTACTTC CSAHREGGQYF
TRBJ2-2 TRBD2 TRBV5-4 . TGTGCCAGCAGCGAGACTAGCGGGGCGAACACCGGGGAGCTGTTTTTT CASSETSGANTGELFF
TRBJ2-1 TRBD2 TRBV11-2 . TGTGCCAGCAGCTTACGGGCCGGGACTAGCGTCCACAATGAGCAGTTCTTC CASSLRAGTSVHNEQFF
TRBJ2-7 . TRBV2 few TGTGCCAGCAGTGAACCAACAGGAACCTACGAGCAGTACTTC CASSEPTGTYEQYF